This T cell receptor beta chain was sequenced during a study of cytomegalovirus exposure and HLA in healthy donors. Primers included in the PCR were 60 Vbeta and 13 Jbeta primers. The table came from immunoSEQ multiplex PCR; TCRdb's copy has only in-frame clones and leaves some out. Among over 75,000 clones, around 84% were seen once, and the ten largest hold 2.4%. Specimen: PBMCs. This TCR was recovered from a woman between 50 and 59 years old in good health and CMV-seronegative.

Written as DNA, the CDR3 is TGTGCCAGCAGCCTCGACTTGGGTAACACTGAAGCTTTCTTT. Encoded protein: CASSLDLGNTEAFF. The genes are TRBV7-9 and TRBJ1-1, with D hard to call. With 5 bases removed from V and 2 bases from J, the gap between germline ends came to 12 bases. In germline, CDR1 is SEHNR, CDR2 FQNEAQ (reference sequence). CDR3 size: 14 residues.